The TCR beta chain described here comes from a study of blood T cells in healthy people across ages. Next came a second PCR, run for about 7 to 12 cycles, which used a sample-barcoded 5' primer along with a J-beta primer mix. Using its own MiXCR run on the 5' RACE reads, TCRdb lists one record per CDR3 protein. Here the sample spans about 680,000 distinct CDR3 sequences, 45% to 50% being singletons. This CDR3 is built from 13 residues. In germline, CDR1 is SNHLY, CDR2 FYNNEI. The ends were cut back, 0 bases at V and 8 bases at J, with 10 bases in the middle. This clonotype was counted a few times. The chain recombines TRBV2 with TRBJ1-2; D is unresolved. The TCR originated in a woman aged 55 to 70 in good health. Sequencing was performed on blood. CDR3 region: CASSEAPRAGYTF. As DNA, the CDR3 is TGTGCCAGCAGTGAAGCGCCAAGGGCCGGCTACACCTTC.